This TCR beta chain was identified in a study of human T cells and chemical hapten exposure. Study-wide results and limits: The count of PT1 expanded TCRs correlated positively with patch test score.

V lost 6 bases, J lost 0 bases, and 15 bases lay in between. This CDR3 spans 16 amino acids. Germline-derived CDR1 and CDR2 are SNHLY and FYNNEI. As regards this clonotype: The antigen remains unidentified.

Time point: pre-sensitization, week 0. Treatment meaning: therapeutic diphenylcyclopropenone sensitization with weekly scalp DPC. The library tagged each cDNA molecule with unique molecular identifiers. Original processing methods: Per-sample TCR counts ranged from roughly 20,000 to 750,000, median around 96,000. TCRdb reprocessed the RACE reads via MiXCR and lists one record per CDR3 protein. The authors' filters were not applied to this entry. The data hold more than 250,000 distinct CDR3 sequences, with 7% to 10% observed a single time. The sample was whole blood, taken in connection with sensitization to the hapten diphenylcyclopropenone (DPC). The sequence was collected from a woman aged 40 to 50 with alopecia areata. Some clones in this sample may be carry-over from other donors' samples. The gene calls are TRBV2 and TRBJ1-5; D perhaps matches TRBD1 (5 bases). CDR3 sequence: CASSSGTSYSNQPQHF. The CDR3 DNA sequence: TGTGCCAGCAGCTCTGGGACCAGCTATAGCAATCAGCCCCAGCATTTT.